The next 9 T cell receptor beta chains were all read from a single sample in a study of human T cells and chemical hapten exposure. Specified time point: healthy volunteer bleed at 6 weeks. The authors extracted total RNA from unfractionated whole blood. TCRdb independently ran MiXCR on the RACE reads; one entry per CDR3 protein. The table lists 35,000 to 50,000 distinct CDR3 sequences, about 3.7% of them singletons. The sample was whole blood. All receptors derive from a human donor in good health. Some clones in this sample may be carry-over from other donors' samples.

In its sample, this clonotype is medium-sized. The V call is TRBV3-1, the J call TRBJ2-3; no clear D gene. Germline CDR1 reads LGHDT; CDR2 reads YNNKEL (reference sequence). This CDR3 comprises 14 residues. V was trimmed by 4 bases and J by 0 bases, leaving 8 bases between them. The CDR3 coding sequence is TGTGCCAGCAGCCCAAGGGTTAGCACAGATACGCAGTATTTT. Translation: CASSPRVSTDTQYF.

This clonotype was seen many times. V gene TRBV4-2 combines with J gene TRBJ2-1; 13 positions match TRBD2. From germline, CDR1 is LGHNA and CDR2 YNFKEQ. The CDR3 contains 16 residues. Losses at the gene ends were 5 bases for V and 9 bases for J; bases not matched to a gene: 10. CDR3 nucleotides: TGTGCCAGCAGCGTATCCGGGACTAGCGGGAATGGTGAGCAGTTCTTC. Protein sequence: CASSVSGTSGNGEQFF.

Ten or more counts support this clonotype. Compared with germline, one end of the junction differs, possibly owing to a read error. This chain links TRBV29-1 with TRBJ2-5, with 7 bases that match TRBD1. Germline CDR1 SQVTM, CDR2 ANQGSEA. This CDR3 contains 10 residues. The CDR3 nucleotides are TGCAGCGTTGGGGACAGTCTTACCCACTTC. Amino acid sequence: CSVGDSLTHF. The full variable domain, rest sourced from reference TRBV29-1 and TRBJ2-5, is SAVISQKPSRDICQRGTSLTIQCQVDSQVTMMFWYRQQPGQSLTLIATANQGSEATYESGFVIDKFPISRPNLTFSTLTVSNMSPEDSSIYLCSVGDSLTHFGPGTRLLVL.

This clonotype was counted ten times or more. The CDR3 sequence is CASRTTLSSGNTIYF. CDR3 DNA sequence: TGTGCCAGCAGGACGACCCTCAGCTCTGGAAACACCATATATTTT. J is TRBJ1-3 and V is TRBV5-8, with unresolved D. The CDR3 length is 15 residues. CDR1 and CDR2 (germline): SGHTS, YDEGEE. V was trimmed by 5 bases and J by 0 bases, leaving 12 bases between them.

This chain links TRBV5-1 with TRBJ1-4; 10 bases are shared with TRBD1. Trimming removed 3 bases from V and 8 bases from J; junction bases left unmatched: 16. Looked up from germline, CDR1 is SGHRS and CDR2 is YFSETQ. CDR3 length equals 18 residues. CDR3 amino acids: CASSSSGTGASVREKLFF. CDR3 nucleotide sequence: TGCGCCAGCAGCTCGTCCGGGACAGGGGCATCTGTGAGAGAAAAACTGTTTTTT.

J is TRBJ2-4 and V is TRBV27; 9 nucleotides line up with TRBD2. Germline CDR1 MNHEY, CDR2 SMNVEV (reference sequence). CDR3 size: 15 residues. The V segment lost 5 bases and the J segment 0 bases; nucleotides outside the gene matches: 2. CDR3 nucleotide sequence: TGTGCCAGCAGTGTAGCGGGAGTAGCCAAAAACATTCAGTACTTC. This gives the protein CASSVAGVAKNIQYF.

This clonotype showed up many times. V gene TRBV11-1 combines with J gene TRBJ1-6, with D perhaps matching TRBD1 (5 bases). V lost 3 bases, J lost 7 bases, and 16 bases lay in between. The CDR3 contains 16 residues. The germline V gene encodes CDR1 SGHAT and CDR2 FQDESV (reference sequence). The chain's CDR3 is CASSLEWGRTNSPLHF. Here the CDR3 DNA reads TGTGCCAGCAGCTTGGAGTGGGGACGGACGAATTCACCCCTCCACTTT.

The gene calls are TRBV27 and TRBJ1-4, with D tentatively TRBD1 (5 bases). The V and J ends lost 3 bases and 6 bases respectively, with 11 bases between them. The CDR3 has 14 residues. CDR1 is MNHEY and CDR2 is SMNVEV in the germline V gene (reference sequence). CDR3 DNA sequence: TGTGCCAGCAGTTTCGGGGGGATGGATGAAAAACTGTTTTTT. It is translated as CASSFGGMDEKLFF. The entire variable domain, with the rest obtained from reference TRBV27 and TRBJ1-4, is as follows: EAQVTQNPRYLITVTGKKLTVTCSQNMNHEYMSWYRQDPGLGLRQIYYSMNVEVTDKGDVPEGYKVSRKEKRNFPLILESPSPNQTSLYFCASSFGGMDEKLFFGSGTQLSVL.

Regarding this clonotype: A much larger clone differs from this one at a single base, so this may be a read error. The chain links TRBV11-2 to TRBJ1-1, with D unresolved. CDR1 is SGHAT, CDR2 FQNNGV, per germline. V was trimmed by 2 bases and J by 0 bases, leaving 4 bases between them. The CDR3 spans 13 residues. The DNA of the CDR3 is TGTGCCAGCAGCTTAACCATGAACACTGAAGCTTTCTTT. It is translated as CASSLTMNTEAFF.